This T cell receptor beta chain came from a study of T cells in Graves' hyperthyroidism and ophthalmopathy. TCR beta CDR3 region amplification was performed from RNA transcripts. Researchers ran a first-round RT-PCR on the TCR CDR3 using the HTBI primer set. From the multiplex PCR reads, TCRdb called clonotypes with MiXCR, one entry per CDR3 protein. Among about 520,000 distinct CDR3 sequences listed, about 24% were seen once. Uncontrolled infection, other autoimmune disease, pregnancy and lactation each barred patients from inclusion. Every diagnosis used clinical symptoms, serum thyroxine and TRAb, thyroid ultrasound and orbital computed tomography. This clonotype appeared a few times. This CDR3 has 13 amino acids. Trimming cost V 3 bases and J 3 bases, with 8 bases left between them. The germline V gene encodes CDR1 SNHLY and CDR2 FYNNEI.

This receptor was identified in a woman aged 25-40 years with Graves' ophthalmopathy. The chain is built from TRBV2 and TRBJ1-2; D not resolved. Input material: blood. For the CDR3, the DNA is TGTGCCAGCAGTGATTCCCAATACTATGGCTACACCTTC. It encodes CASSDSQYYGYTF.